This T cell receptor beta chain was obtained from a study of shared clonotypes between healthy human individuals (dated by TCRdb to the early 2020s). For context, the study as a whole: A couple of women and a few men aged 18 to 49 years were included in the cohort. Per donor, leukapheresis produced somewhere between about 0.94 and 10 billion PBMCs. For each donor, CD4 naive and CD4 memory were each run on three plates, CD8 naive on two plates, and CD8 memory on one plate. Different laboratories and diverse techniques were used to prepare libraries and sequence TCR repertoires, to increase sequencing depth and limit assay-specific biases. To estimate repertoire size and how much clonotype sharing occurs between individuals, the study deeply sequenced the blood TCR repertoires of 4 to 6 healthy adults. Overall results and qualifications from the work: Pairwise subsampling indicated that sequencing depth was expected to affect the degree of clonotype sharing among donors. Sampling was restricted to blood, and TCR repertoires in tissues likely differ from the TCR repertoires found in blood. Larger estimated clonotype richness was generally found for naive subsets than for memory subsets. Higher generation probabilities were observed for clonotypes shared by all four sorted-subset donors than for non-shared clonotypes. Because the study included only a small number of donors, the genetic and exposure-history diversity represented was limited. Sharing across several donors was observed for approximately 5% of naive CD4, about 4% of naive CD8, about 2.3% of memory CD4, and around 0.4% of memory CD8 clonotypes. Incomplete sequencing was indicated by rarefaction of sorted-subset datasets, despite the large sequencing depth.

Healthy HIV-negative adults with no recently reported acute infections or vaccinations were included as donors. Every donor was a Caucasian adult living in Nashville, Tennessee, USA. CD4+ T cells were enriched by magnetic negative selection; naive cells were then positively selected on CD45RA, and the negative fraction formed the memory subset. Blood was collected by leukapheresis, and PBMCs were isolated by Ficoll-Histopaque density gradient centrifugation and then cryopreserved in liquid nitrogen vapor phase. Analytical flow cytometry was used to check the purity and quantity of each magnetically sorted T cell population. Genomic DNA was isolated from every sorted fraction and measured by UV absorbance on a Nanodrop 2000c. Using the deep immunoSEQ assay, TCR CDR3 regions were amplified from genomic DNA by multiplex PCR. Extracted genomic DNA from each cell subset was spread evenly across all wells of several immunoSEQ 96-well plates, with each plate serving as a replicate. Each replicate PCR for sorted subsets received 200 ng genomic DNA, equal to tens of thousands of T cell genomes. Purified libraries were measured with a Qubit 3.0 fluorometer, size-checked on a Bioanalyzer 2100, and measured again with the KAPA Library Quantification kit. Every immunoSEQ 96-well plate was sequenced on a separate single-read 150-cycle Illumina NextSeq 550 flow cell. The published analysis was carried out like this. Because the immunoSEQ output held only junctional sequences and lacked quality scores, the filtering could not match the filtering applied to full-length reads. To assign V/J genes and CDR3, sequences were annotated against IMGT germline references using PyIR, a Python wrapper for IgBLAST v1.9. Reads were filtered out if the reads had weak V/J assignments (E-value above 1e-6), no CDR3, stop codons, out-of-frame junctions, or ambiguous translated residues. A V3J clonotype was defined by an identical inferred V gene, J gene, and CDR3 amino acid sequence. Percentage overlap between repertoires was calculated by dividing the number of shared unique clonotypes by the size of the smaller repertoire. Richness of each repertoire was evaluated using RTK rarefaction, the Chao1 estimator, and Recon v2.1 estimates of unobserved clonotypes. Generation probabilities were computed with OLGA for all TCRbeta clonotypes obtained by the gDNA method from a handful of donors. This is the immuneACCESS table as TCRdb keeps it, with only in-frame sequences that have V and J called. A part of the clones is gone; compared with another copy, unresolved V genes explain less than half, and the rest is unexplained. That table is the source of V, J and clone size, and D and trimming were worked out from the DNA. This sample gives roughly 2.2 million clones in total; 85% to 95% of them show up just once. The ten top clones hold about 0.41% of the sample.

Concerning this clone: Its recognized antigen is unknown. No clone much larger than this one lies a single base away; base qualities are absent.

Trimmed from V: 6 bases; trimmed from J: 11 bases; junction bases lacking a gene match: 14. As encoded in the germline V gene (reference sequence), CDR1 is LNHDA while CDR2 is SQIVND. Reading from cysteine to phenylalanine, the CDR3 counts 14 amino acids. Kept here is only the CDR3 DNA, which spans 42 bases and is read in frame from base 1. The receptor comes from a man aged 18 to 30 in good health. Some clones in this sample may be carry-over from other donors' samples. The sample comprised naive CD4+ T cells from PBMCs. The intended sense of this specimen's cell subset or site label: CD45RA+ positively selected. The chain couples TRBV19 to TRBJ2-7, with TRBD1 matching 9 junction bases. The DNA sequence reads TGTGCCAGTAGGGACCCGGGGACAGGGCGCGCGGAGTACTTC. This is translated as CASRDPGTGRAEYF.